This T cell receptor beta chain is drawn from a study of cytomegalovirus exposure and HLA in healthy donors. Study conclusions and caveats: An analysis was carried out at a later point. It showed that HLA-associated TCR beta chains were more clonally expanded than equally common non-associated chains. Researchers left out some V segments, among them TRBV6-2 and TRBV6-3, as indistinguishable.

The CDR3 sequence is 13 residues long. V was clipped by 1 base and J by 5 bases, with 7 bases between them. CDR1 and CDR2 (germline): SEHNR, FQNEAQ (reference sequence). This clone was found once. What it binds is not known. PCR was performed using 60 Vbeta and 13 Jbeta primers. Sequencing used immunoSEQ multiplex PCR; TCRdb keeps in-frame clones, though not all of them. This repertoire shows some 120,000 clones, approximately 81% found once; its top ten account for 3% to 5%. The receptor was isolated from a woman in her twenties or thirties in good health and CMV-seronegative. Specimen: PBMCs. The chain employs TRBV7-9 and TRBJ2-3, with D perhaps matching TRBD1 (5 bases). In DNA form, the CDR3 reads TGTGCCAGCAGCTTAGGGACACAAGATACGCAGTATTTT. Its translation is CASSLGTQDTQYF.